These 29 T cell receptor beta chains share one sample of origin, sequenced in a study of naive and memory T cell subsets. Broader study findings: Possibly reflecting memory cells re-expressing CD45RA, a few larger clonotypes occurred in naive repertoires, especially CD8.

The antigens for these receptors are not known. Both TRBC1 and TRBC2 were covered by a beta constant-region primer of two equimolar oligonucleotides. Nested alpha and beta constant-region primers with the SP2 primer drove four PCR rounds on ligated cDNA. TCRdb called the UMI-ligation and nested PCR reads again in MiXCR, with one record for every CDR3 protein. The sample holds around 100,000 distinct CDR3 sequences, 14% seen once. Sequenced input: naive CD8+ T cells from blood. The receptor set was obtained from a human donor in good health.

The gene calls are TRBV12-3 or TRBV12-4 and TRBJ2-1; the D is unclear. This CDR3 spans 15 amino acids. Trimming stripped 0 bases from V and 4 bases from J, with 10 bases between. The CDR3 loop is CASSLAETNYNEQFF. DNA for the CDR3: TGTGCCAGCAGTTTAGCGGAGACAAATTACAATGAGCAGTTCTTC.

The chain is built from TRBV7-9 and TRBJ1-2; tentatively, D is TRBD1 (5 bases). This CDR3 is 15 amino acids long. V was shortened by 1 base and J by 4 bases, with 13 bases between the two germline ends. The germline gives CDR1 SEHNR, CDR2 FQNEAQ (reference sequence). The CDR3 loop is CASSLETVEVYGYTF. Here the CDR3 DNA reads TGTGCCAGCAGCTTAGAGACAGTAGAAGTCTATGGCTACACCTTC.

This clonotype was seen at least ten times. CDR3 DNA sequence: TGTGCCAGCAGTTTGGCAGGGGGCGGCGTCTCCTACGAGCAGTACTTC. Translating gives CASSLAGGGVSYEQYF. This sequence joins TRBV28 and TRBJ2-7, with 8 bases matching TRBD1. The CDR3 has 16 residues. V shed 3 bases, J shed 0 bases, and the junction held 7 bases outside the gene matches. Germline values: CDR1 MDHEN, CDR2 SYDVKM. The full variable domain, with the rest looked up from reference TRBV28 and TRBJ2-7, is DVKVTQSSRYLVKRTGEKVFLECVQDMDHENMFWYRQDPGLGLRLIYFSYDVKMKEKGDIPEGYSVSREKKERFSLILESASTNQTSMYLCASSLAGGGVSYEQYFGPGTRLTVT.

A few counts support this clonotype. This sequence joins TRBV4-3 and TRBJ2-2, with 10 bases identical to TRBD2. Trimming removed 1 base from V and 0 bases from J; junction bases left unmatched: 2. Germline CDR1 is LGHNA and CDR2 is YSLEER. The CDR3 is 17 residues long. The CDR3 region is CASSQGLAGSNTGELFF. CDR3 coding DNA: TGCGCCAGCAGCCAAGGACTAGCGGGCTCGAACACCGGGGAGCTGTTTTTT.

A single count supports this clonotype. This chain uses TRBV29-1 with TRBJ2-1, with D tentatively TRBD2 (5 bases). This CDR3 contains 14 residues. Germline V lookup: CDR1 SQVTM, CDR2 ANQGSEA. For the CDR3, the DNA is TGCACCGGAGGAGCTAGCTCCGGACCCAATGAGCAGTTCTTC. Its protein product is CTGGASSGPNEQFF.

The chain employs TRBV30 and TRBJ1-2; D gene unclear. Trimming removed 1 base from V and 0 bases from J, with 6 bases in between. The CDR3 has 13 residues. Germline lookup yields CDR1 GTSNPN and CDR2 SVGIG (reference sequence). CDR3 sequence: CAWSEGANYGYTF. DNA of the CDR3: TGTGCCTGGAGTGAGGGAGCTAACTATGGCTACACCTTC.

This clonotype was picked up a small number of times. The V and J genes are TRBV7-2 and TRBJ2-7; D unresolved. The CDR3 consists of 11 residues. Germline V lookup: CDR1 SGHTA, CDR2 FQGNSA. V lost 3 bases to trimming and J lost 5 bases, with 5 bases between them. CDR3 DNA: TGTGCCAGCAGCTTGAAAGACGAGCAGTACTTC. Translating gives CASSLKDEQYF. The full variable domain, completed using reference TRBV7-2 and TRBJ2-7, is GAGVSQSPSNKVTEKGKDVELRCDPISGHTALYWYRQSLGQGLEFLIYFQGNSAPDKSGLPSDRFSAERTGGSVSTLTIQRTQQEDSAVYLCASSLKDEQYFGPGTRLTVT.

This sequence joins TRBV27 and TRBJ1-1, with 10 positions matching TRBD1. Germline V CDR1 and CDR2: MNHEY, SMNVEV (reference sequence). This CDR3 spans 13 amino acids. Losses at the gene ends were 5 bases for V and 9 bases for J; bases not matched to a gene: 6. In DNA, the CDR3 is TGTGCCAGCAGTCTGGGACAGGGGTTTAAAGCTTTCTTT. Translation gives CASSLGQGFKAFF.

The sample holds many counts of this clonotype. V gene TRBV29-1 combines with J gene TRBJ2-5; tentatively, D is TRBD1 (6 bases). The CDR3 is 13 residues long. Trimming left V 5 bases short and J 6 bases short, with 16 bases between. Germline CDR1 is SQVTM and CDR2 is ANQGSEA. The CDR3: CSVSRGPQQTQYF. The CDR3 DNA sequence: TGCAGCGTTTCCAGGGGACCTCAGCAGACCCAGTACTTC.

The chain carries TRBV28 and TRBJ1-1, with D possibly TRBD1 on 6 matching bases. V was pared by 3 bases and J by 2 bases, with 22 bases between. The germline CDR1 and CDR2 sequences are MDHEN and SYDVKM. The CDR3 has 18 amino acids. The CDR3 region is CASSFEPPSVRGNTEAFF. The CDR3 nucleotides are TGTGCCAGCAGTTTTGAGCCTCCTAGTGTCAGGGGCAACACTGAAGCTTTCTTT.

This chain joins TRBV2 and TRBJ2-3; 12 bases are a match to TRBD2. The J segment lost 5 bases and the V segment lost 6 bases, leaving 9 bases of the junction unmatched. There are 16 residues in the CDR3. Germline V lookup: CDR1 SNHLY, CDR2 FYNNEI. As DNA, the CDR3 is TGTGCCAGCAGCTGGACTAGCGGGGATGCAGTAGATACGCAGTATTTT. It codes for CASSWTSGDAVDTQYF. Drawing the rest from reference TRBV2 and TRBJ2-3, the complete variable domain is EPEVTQTPSHQVTQMGQEVILRCVPISNHLYFYWYRQILGQKVEFLVSFYNNEISEKSEIFDDQFSVERPDGSNFTLKIRSTKLEDSAMYFCASSWTSGDAVDTQYFGPGTRLTVL.

This clonotype has only a few counts. This chain joins TRBV5-6 and TRBJ1-3; D not certain. The CDR3 is 15 residues long. Trimming removed 2 bases from V and 0 bases from J, with 9 bases in between. Germline CDR1 and CDR2: SGHDT and YYEEEE. This chain's CDR3 is CASSFGSSSGNTIYF. CDR3 sequence (DNA): TGTGCCAGCAGCTTCGGCAGCAGCTCTGGAAACACCATATATTTT.

This sequence joins TRBV11-2 and TRBJ2-7; 10 bases map to TRBD2. Germline V gene lookup returns CDR1 SGHAT and CDR2 FQNNGV. V lost 5 bases to trimming and J lost 6 bases; unmatched junction nucleotides: 7. CDR3 size: 14 residues. The CDR3 nucleotides read TGTGCCAGCAGCCACGGGACTAGCGCATCCGAGCAGTACTTC. It is translated as CASSHGTSASEQYF.

This clonotype was counted between two and nine times. The V gene is TRBV12-2, the J gene TRBJ2-7; no DNA check was done on the table's D call, TRBD1. TRBV12-2 is annotated as a pseudogene. The CDR3 is 16 residues long. CDR3 sequence (DNA): TGTGCAAGTCGCCTTACACAGGGGGCCCGGCCCTACGAGCAGTACTTC. Amino acids: CASRLTQGARPYEQYF.

This clonotype was counted many times. The gene calls are TRBV13 and TRBJ2-5; D is possibly TRBD1 (6 bases). Trimming pared 6 bases from V and 2 bases from J, leaving 13 bases between. CDR3 length: 14 residues. Germline values: CDR1 PRHDT, CDR2 FYEKMQ (reference sequence). CDR3 region: CASRPRTVQETQYF. The CDR3 DNA is TGTGCCAGCAGGCCCCGGACAGTGCAAGAGACCCAGTACTTC.

This chain uses TRBV5-1 with TRBJ1-2; D not resolved. V lost 2 bases, J lost 6 bases, and 8 bases lay in between. The V gene's germline CDR1 is SGHRS and CDR2 YFSETQ. The CDR3 consists of 12 residues. CDR3 residues: CASSFGSDGYTF. The CDR3 coding sequence is TGCGCCAGCAGCTTCGGCAGCGATGGCTACACCTTC.

The J gene is TRBJ2-7, the V gene TRBV7-9; D might be TRBD2 (6 bases). The CDR3 has 13 residues. V was cut by 5 bases and J by 5 bases, with 13 bases left in between. Looked up from germline, CDR1 is SEHNR and CDR2 is FQNEAQ (reference sequence). CDR3 protein: CASSPGSSNEQYF. CDR3 coding DNA: TGTGCCAGCAGCCCCGGGAGTAGCAACGAGCAGTACTTC.

The table lists this clonotype with a few counts. The V call is TRBV7-3, the J call TRBJ2-3; no clear D gene. Germline CDR1 and CDR2: SGHTA and FQGTGA. This CDR3 is 14 amino acids long. V lost 5 bases and J 6 bases, leaving 15 bases between the germline ends. CDR3 DNA sequence: TGTGCCAGCAGCCTCTCACAACTTGGGGATACGCAGTATTTT. Translating it yields CASSLSQLGDTQYF.

V is TRBV10-3 and J is TRBJ2-3; TRBD2 is a possible D gene (6 bases). The CDR3 totals 18 residues. The V end lost 0 bases, the J end lost 0 bases, and 16 bases lay between the germline ends. CDR1 and CDR2 (germline): ENHRY, SYGVKD. CDR3 sequence: CAISESVVAGTSTDTQYF. As DNA, the CDR3 is TGTGCCATCAGTGAGTCTGTGGTGGCAGGGACTAGCACAGATACGCAGTATTTT.

This clonotype was seen at least ten times. The chain links TRBV29-1 to TRBJ2-1; D unclear. Germline V gives CDR1 SQVTM, CDR2 ANQGSEA. The CDR3 has 12 amino acids. The ends were cut back, 3 bases at V and 3 bases at J, with 6 bases in the middle. In nucleotides, the CDR3 is TGCAGCGTTGATCCGGGCTACAATGAGCAGTTCTTC. Its protein is CSVDPGYNEQFF.

The genes are TRBV24-1 and TRBJ1-1; TRBD1 might be the D (5 bases). The germline CDR1 and CDR2 sequences are KGHDR and SFDVKD. This CDR3 comprises 13 residues. Between the trimmed V and J ends, which lost 4 bases and 5 bases, there was a span of 10 bases. CDR3 sequence: CATSERGVTEAFF. CDR3 nucleotide sequence: TGTGCCACCAGTGAACGGGGGGTAACTGAAGCTTTCTTT.

The chain is built from TRBV3-1 and TRBJ2-1; perhaps TRBD1 as D (6 bases). V dropped 4 bases and J dropped 5 bases, with 15 bases sitting between them. Germline V gives CDR1 LGHDT, CDR2 YNNKEL (reference sequence). CDR3 length: 15 amino acids. CDR3 nucleotide sequence: TGTGCCAGCAGCCTCGACGGACAGTCCCACAATGAGCAGTTCTTC. Amino acids: CASSLDGQSHNEQFF.

CDR3 residues: CASSETTAWSEAFF. The CDR3 DNA is TGTGCCAGCAGTGAAACGACAGCCTGGTCTGAAGCTTTCTTT. The rearrangement links TRBV6-1 to TRBJ1-1, with a tentative D call TRBD1 (5 bases). Germline CDR1 MNHNS, CDR2 SASEGT. The V end lost 2 bases, the J end lost 6 bases, and 13 bases lay between the germline ends. CDR3 length: 14 residues.

This clonotype was observed a handful of times. V gene TRBV6-2 or TRBV6-3 combines with J gene TRBJ2-7; a weak D match, TRBD1 (6 bases). Trimming removed 2 bases at V and 7 bases at J, with 12 bases between. This CDR3 has 13 residues. Germline lookup yields CDR1 MNHEY and CDR2 SVGEGT. In DNA, the CDR3 is TGTGCCAGCAGTTACGGACAGCACATGGAGCAGTACTTC. Translated, it gives CASSYGQHMEQYF.

This clonotype has only a few counts. V and J are TRBV7-9 and TRBJ1-4; the D is unclear. Germline V lookup: CDR1 SEHNR, CDR2 FQNEAQ (reference sequence). The CDR3 is made up of 15 amino acids. V was shortened by 4 bases and J by 5 bases, with 14 bases between the two germline ends. In nucleotides, the CDR3 is TGTGCCAGCAGCTCCCCGACTGGGGAAAATGAAAAACTGTTTTTT. Its translation: CASSSPTGENEKLFF.

There are a few counts of this clonotype. The chain has TRBV7-6 and TRBJ1-1, with a weak D call TRBD1 (6 bases). CDR1 is SGHVS, CDR2 FNYEAQ, per germline. The V end was cut by 4 bases, the J end by 1 base, with 13 bases between. The CDR3 runs 15 residues. CDR3 coding DNA: TGTGCCAGCAGCTCCCGGGACATTCCGAACACTGAAGCTTTCTTT. This gives the protein CASSSRDIPNTEAFF. The complete variable domain, with remaining parts taken from reference TRBV7-6 and TRBJ1-1, reads GAGVSQSPRYKVTKRGQDVALRCDPISGHVSLYWYRQALGQGPEFLTYFNYEAQQDKSGLPNDRFSAERPEGSISTLTIQRTEQRDSAMYRCASSSRDIPNTEAFFGQGTRLTVV.

This clonotype was picked up a small number of times. The chain employs TRBV6-5 and TRBJ2-1, with a tentative D call TRBD1 (5 bases). Germline lookup yields CDR1 MNHEY and CDR2 SVGAGI. V was shortened by 2 bases and J by 7 bases, with 12 bases between the two germline ends. This CDR3 spans 14 amino acids. CDR3 nucleotides: TGTGCCAGCAGTTACGGGGCCAGTACTAATGAGCAGTTCTTC. It specifies CASSYGASTNEQFF.

This clonotype was detected many times. The chain links TRBV29-1 to TRBJ2-7, with D possibly TRBD2 on 6 matching bases. The V end was cut by 3 bases, the J end by 0 bases, with 18 bases between. This CDR3 is built from 16 residues. CDR1 SQVTM and CDR2 ANQGSEA come from the germline V gene. The DNA for the CDR3 is TGCAGCGTTGAGTGGGGACGGGGGACCGGCTCCTACGAGCAGTACTTC. As protein: CSVEWGRGTGSYEQYF.

The J gene is TRBJ2-5, the V gene TRBV3-1, with a tentative D call TRBD1 (6 bases). The germline gives CDR1 LGHDT, CDR2 YNNKEL (reference sequence). Trimming took off 3 bases at V and 5 bases at J, with 16 bases between the two ends. This CDR3 comprises 15 residues. This CDR3 reads CASSHQQGWPETQYF. CDR3 in DNA: TGTGCCAGCAGCCACCAACAGGGATGGCCGGAGACCCAGTACTTC.